The clone carrying this T cell receptor beta chain has only one observation. The antigen is not known. The entry originates in a study of shared clonotypes between healthy human individuals. Study results and caveats: It was observed that roughly 5.5% of naive CD4 clonotypes were shared across several donors.

Method: immunoSEQ multiplex PCR; TCRdb's copy keeps in-frame clones and lacks some. There are 950,000 to 1,200,000 clones in the sample; roughly 80% occur only once, and roughly 0.82% lies in the top ten. Germline CDR1 reads WNHNN; CDR2 reads SYGVQD (reference sequence). V shed 6 bases and J 7 bases; nucleotides not matched to a gene: 4. This CDR3 spans 13 amino acids. This TCR derives from a man aged 18 to 29 in good health. Some clones in this sample may be carry-over from other donors' samples. V usage is TRBV10-1 and J usage is TRBJ1-2; 11 bases match TRBD1. Material: memory CD4+ T cells from PBMCs. The sample's subset: CD45RA-negative fraction. CDR3 region: CASSNGQGAGYTF. The DNA of the CDR3 is TGCGCCAGCAGCAATGGACAGGGGGCTGGCTACACCTTC.